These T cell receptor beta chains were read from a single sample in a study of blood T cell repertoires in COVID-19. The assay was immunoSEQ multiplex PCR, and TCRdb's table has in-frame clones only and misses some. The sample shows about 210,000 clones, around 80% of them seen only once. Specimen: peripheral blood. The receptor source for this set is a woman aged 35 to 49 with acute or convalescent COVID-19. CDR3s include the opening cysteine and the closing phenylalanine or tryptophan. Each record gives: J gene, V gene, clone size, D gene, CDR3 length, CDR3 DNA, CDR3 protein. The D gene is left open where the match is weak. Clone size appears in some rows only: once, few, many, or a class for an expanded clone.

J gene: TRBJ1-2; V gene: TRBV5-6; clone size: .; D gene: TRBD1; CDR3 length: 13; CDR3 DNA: TGTGCCAGCAGCTTTAGGGACAGTGAGGGCTACACCTTC; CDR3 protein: CASSFRDSEGYTF
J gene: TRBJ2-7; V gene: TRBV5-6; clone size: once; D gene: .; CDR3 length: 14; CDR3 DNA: TGTGCCAGCAGCTTGGCCGGGGAAGGCTACGAGCAGTACTTC; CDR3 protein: CASSLAGEGYEQYF
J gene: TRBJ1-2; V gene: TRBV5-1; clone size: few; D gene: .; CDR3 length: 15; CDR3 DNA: TGCGCCAGCAGCTGGGGGGGCCCTAGTAACTATGGCTACACCTTC; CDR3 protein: CASSWGGPSNYGYTF
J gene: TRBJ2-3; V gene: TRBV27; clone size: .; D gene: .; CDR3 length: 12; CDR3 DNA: TGTGCCAGCAGTATGACTACAGATACGCAGTATTTT; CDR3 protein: CASSMTTDTQYF
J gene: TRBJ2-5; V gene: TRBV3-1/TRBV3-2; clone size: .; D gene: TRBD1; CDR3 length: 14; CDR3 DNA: TGTGCCACCGGACAGGGGGTATCAGAAGAGACCCAGTACTTC; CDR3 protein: CATGQGVSEETQYF
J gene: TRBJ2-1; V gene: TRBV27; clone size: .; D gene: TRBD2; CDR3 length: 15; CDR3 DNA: TGTGCCAGCAGTTTGATGACTAGCGGGAGGAATGAGCAGTTCTTC; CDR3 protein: CASSLMTSGRNEQFF
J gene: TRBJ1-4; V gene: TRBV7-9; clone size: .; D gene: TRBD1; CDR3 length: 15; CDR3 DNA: TGTGCCAGCAGCTTAAGGGGACAGCAGAATGAAAAACTGTTTTTT; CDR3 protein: CASSLRGQQNEKLFF
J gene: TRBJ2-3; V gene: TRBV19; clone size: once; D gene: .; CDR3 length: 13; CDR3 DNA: TGTGCCAGTAGCGAGTTAAGTACAGATACGCAGTATTTT; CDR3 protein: CASSELSTDTQYF
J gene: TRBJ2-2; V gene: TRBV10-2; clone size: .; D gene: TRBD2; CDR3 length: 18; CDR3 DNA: TGCGCCAGCTTAGGACTCCAGCGGGGGGGCGGGGCCACCGGGGAGCTGTTTTTT; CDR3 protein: CASLGLQRGGGATGELFF
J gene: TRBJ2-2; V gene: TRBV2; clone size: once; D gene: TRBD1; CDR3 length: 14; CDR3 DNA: TGTGCCAGCAGTGGACAGGGTGACACCGGGGAGCTGTTTTTT; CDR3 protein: CASSGQGDTGELFF
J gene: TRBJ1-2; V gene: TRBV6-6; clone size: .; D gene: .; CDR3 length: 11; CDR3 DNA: TGTGCCAGCGGGTCGACTTGGGGCTACACCTTC; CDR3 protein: CASGSTWGYTF
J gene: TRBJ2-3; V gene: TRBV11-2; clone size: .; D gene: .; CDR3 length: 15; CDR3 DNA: TGTGCCAGCAGCCTCCGGGATCCAAGCGCAGATACGCAGTATTTT; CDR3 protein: CASSLRDPSADTQYF
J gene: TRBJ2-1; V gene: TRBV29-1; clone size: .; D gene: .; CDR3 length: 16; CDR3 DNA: TGCAGCGTTGAAGTAGGGGCGGCCAGCTCCTACAATGAGCAGTTCTTC; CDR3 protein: CSVEVGAASSYNEQFF
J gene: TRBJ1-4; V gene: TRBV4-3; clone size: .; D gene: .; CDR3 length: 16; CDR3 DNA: TGCGCCAGCAGCCAAGAAGGGTGGGGGCAAGGGGAAAAACTGTTTTTT; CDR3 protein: CASSQEGWGQGEKLFF
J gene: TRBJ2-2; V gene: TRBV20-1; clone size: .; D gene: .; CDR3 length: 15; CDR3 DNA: TGCAGTGCTAGTTTCATGGCAGGTGGGACCGGGGAGCTGTTTTTT; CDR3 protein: CSASFMAGGTGELFF
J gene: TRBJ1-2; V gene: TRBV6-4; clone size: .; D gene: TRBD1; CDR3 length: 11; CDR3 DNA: TGTGCCAGCAAGACAGGGGACGGCTACACCTTC; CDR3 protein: CASKTGDGYTF
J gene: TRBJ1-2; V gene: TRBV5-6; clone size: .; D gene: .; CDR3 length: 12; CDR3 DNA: TGTGCCAGCAGCTACTTAATTGATGGCTACACCTTC; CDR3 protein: CASSYLIDGYTF
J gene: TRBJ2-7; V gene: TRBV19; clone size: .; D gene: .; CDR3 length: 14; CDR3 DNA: TGTGCCAGTAGCCCCAATGCGGGGAACTACGAGCAGTACTTC; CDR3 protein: CASSPNAGNYEQYF
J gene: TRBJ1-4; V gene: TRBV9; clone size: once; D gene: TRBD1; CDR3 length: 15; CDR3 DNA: TGTGCCAGCAGCCCCCGAGGGGGACAGAATGAAAAACTGTTTTTT; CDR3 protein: CASSPRGGQNEKLFF
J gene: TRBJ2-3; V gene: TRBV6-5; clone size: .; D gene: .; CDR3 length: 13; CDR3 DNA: TGTGCCAGCAGTCGGGACTTCCAAGATACGCAGTATTTT; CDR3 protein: CASSRDFQDTQYF
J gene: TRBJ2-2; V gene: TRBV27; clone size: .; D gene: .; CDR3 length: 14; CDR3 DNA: TGTGCCAGCACCACAAGACAGTACACCGGGGAGCTGTTTTTT; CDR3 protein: CASTTRQYTGELFF
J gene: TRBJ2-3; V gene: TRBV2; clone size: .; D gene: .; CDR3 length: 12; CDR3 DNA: TGTGCCAGGCTTTTACCAGCAGATACGCAGTATTTT; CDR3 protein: CARLLPADTQYF
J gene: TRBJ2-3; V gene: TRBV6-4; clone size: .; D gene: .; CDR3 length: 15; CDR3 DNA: TGTGCCAGCAGGGCTACCGGGACTTCTACAGATACGCAGTATTTT; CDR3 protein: CASRATGTSTDTQYF
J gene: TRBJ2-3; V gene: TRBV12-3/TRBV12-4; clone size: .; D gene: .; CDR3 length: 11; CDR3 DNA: TGTGCCAGCAGCCCCCGAGATACGCAGTATTTT; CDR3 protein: CASSPRDTQYF